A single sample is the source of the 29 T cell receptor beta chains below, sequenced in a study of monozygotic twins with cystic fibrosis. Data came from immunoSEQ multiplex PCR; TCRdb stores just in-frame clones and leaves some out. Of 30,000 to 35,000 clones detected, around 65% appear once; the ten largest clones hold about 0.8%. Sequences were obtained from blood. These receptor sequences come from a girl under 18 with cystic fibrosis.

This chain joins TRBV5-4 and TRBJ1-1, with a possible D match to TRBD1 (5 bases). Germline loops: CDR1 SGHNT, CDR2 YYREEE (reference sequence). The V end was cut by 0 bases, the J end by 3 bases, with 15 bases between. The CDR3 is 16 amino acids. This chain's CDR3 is CASSLVRGGLDTEAFF. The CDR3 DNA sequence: TGTGCCAGCAGCTTGGTTCGGGGGGGATTGGACACTGAAGCTTTCTTT.

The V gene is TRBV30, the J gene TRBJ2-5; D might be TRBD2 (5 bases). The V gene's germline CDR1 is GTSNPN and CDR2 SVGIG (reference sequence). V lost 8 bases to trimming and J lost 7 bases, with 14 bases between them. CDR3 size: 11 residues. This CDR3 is CAGIWAGTQYF. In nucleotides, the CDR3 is TGTGCCGGGATATGGGCGGGGACCCAGTACTTC.

Here the CDR3 reads CASSFPGAGELFF. CDR3 DNA sequence: TGTGCCAGCAGCTTCCCCGGCGCCGGGGAGCTGTTTTTT. The chain links TRBV7-9 to TRBJ2-2; D gene unclear. CDR3 length equals 13 residues. Germline V gene lookup returns CDR1 SEHNR and CDR2 FQNEAQ (reference sequence). Trimming took off 3 bases at V and 6 bases at J, with 8 bases between the two ends.

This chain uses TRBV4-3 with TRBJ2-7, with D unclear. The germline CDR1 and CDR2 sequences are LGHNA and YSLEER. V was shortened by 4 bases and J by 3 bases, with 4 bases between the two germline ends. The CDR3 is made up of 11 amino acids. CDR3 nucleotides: TGCGCCAGCAGCCGCAACTACGAGCAGTACGTC. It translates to CASSRNYEQYV.

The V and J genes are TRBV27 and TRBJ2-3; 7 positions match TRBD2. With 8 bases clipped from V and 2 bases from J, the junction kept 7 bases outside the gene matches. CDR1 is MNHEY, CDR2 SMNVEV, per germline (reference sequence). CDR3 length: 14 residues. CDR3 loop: CASGRAGTTDTQYF. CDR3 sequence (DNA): TGTGCCAGCGGTCGAGCGGGGACCACAGATACGCAGTATTTT.

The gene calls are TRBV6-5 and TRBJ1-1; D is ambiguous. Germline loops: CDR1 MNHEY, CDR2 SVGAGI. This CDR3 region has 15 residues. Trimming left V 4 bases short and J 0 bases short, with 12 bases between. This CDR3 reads CASSSPGNVNTEAFF. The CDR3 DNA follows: TGTGCCAGCAGTTCTCCGGGGAACGTGAACACTGAAGCTTTCTTT.

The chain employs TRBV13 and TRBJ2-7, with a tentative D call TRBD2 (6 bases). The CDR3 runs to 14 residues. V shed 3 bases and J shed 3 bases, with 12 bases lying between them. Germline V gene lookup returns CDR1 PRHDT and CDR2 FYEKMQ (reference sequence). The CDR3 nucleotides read TGTGCCAGCAGCTTCAGGGAGGCTCACTACGAGCAGTACGTC. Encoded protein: CASSFREAHYEQYV.

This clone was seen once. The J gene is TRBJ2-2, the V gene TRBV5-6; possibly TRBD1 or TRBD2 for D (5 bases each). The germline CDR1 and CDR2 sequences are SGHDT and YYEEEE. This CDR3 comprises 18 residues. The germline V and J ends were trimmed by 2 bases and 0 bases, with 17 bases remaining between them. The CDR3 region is CASSLMFGAAANTGELFF. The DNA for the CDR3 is TGTGCCAGCAGCTTAATGTTCGGGGCGGCTGCGAACACCGGGGAGCTGTTTTTT. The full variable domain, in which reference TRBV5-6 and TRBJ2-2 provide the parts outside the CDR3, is DAGVTQSPTHLIKTRGQQVTLRCSPKSGHDTVSWYQQALGQGPQFIFQYYEEEERQRGNFPDRFSGHQFPNYSSELNVNALLLGDSALYLCASSLMFGAAANTGELFFGEGSRLTVL.

The CDR3 DNA sequence: TGTGCCAGCAGCTCAGAGACAGGCACTGAAGCTTTCTTT. This sequence encodes CASSSETGTEAFF. The chain combines TRBV5-4 with TRBJ1-1; the D gene is possibly TRBD1 (6 bases). The CDR3 length is 13 residues. Trimming cost V 3 bases and J 4 bases, with 10 bases left between them. CDR1 is SGHNT and CDR2 is YYREEE in the germline V gene (reference sequence). Full variable domain (outside the CDR3, taken from reference TRBV5-4 and TRBJ1-1): ETGVTQSPTHLIKTRGQQVTLRCSSQSGHNTVSWYQQALGQGPQFIFQYYREEENGRGNFPPRFSGLQFPNYSSELNVNALELDDSALYLCASSSETGTEAFFGQGTRLTVV.

Written as DNA, the CDR3 is TGTGCCAGCAGCTTCATAAACAATGAGCAGTTCTTC. Translated, it gives CASSFINNEQFF. The chain links TRBV7-2 to TRBJ2-1; D is ambiguous. The CDR3 totals 12 residues. V was pared by 3 bases and J by 5 bases, with 5 bases between. Germline assignment: CDR1 SGHTA and CDR2 FQGNSA.

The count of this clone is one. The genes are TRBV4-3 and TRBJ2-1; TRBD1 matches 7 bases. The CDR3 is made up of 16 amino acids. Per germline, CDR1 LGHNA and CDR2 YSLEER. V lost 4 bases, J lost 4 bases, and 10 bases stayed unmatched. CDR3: CASSPRQGPPYNEQFF. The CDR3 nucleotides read TGCGCCAGCAGCCCTCGACAGGGACCACCTTACAATGAGCAGTTCTTC.

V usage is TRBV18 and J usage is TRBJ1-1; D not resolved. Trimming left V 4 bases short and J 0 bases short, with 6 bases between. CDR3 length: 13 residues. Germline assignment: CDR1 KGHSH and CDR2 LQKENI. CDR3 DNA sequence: TGTGCCAGCTCACTAGGCATGAACACTGAAGCTTTCTTT. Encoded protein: CASSLGMNTEAFF. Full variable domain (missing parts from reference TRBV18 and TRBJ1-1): NAGVMQNPRHLVRRRGQEARLRCSPMKGHSHVYWYRQLPEEGLKFMVYLQKENIIDESGMPKERFSAEFPKEGPSILRIQQVVRGDSAAYFCASSLGMNTEAFFGQGTRLTVV.

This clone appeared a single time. As DNA, the CDR3 is TGTGCCAGCAGCCCCGGACCCAAAGAGACCCAGTACTTC. It translates to CASSPGPKETQYF. The chain combines TRBV11-3 with TRBJ2-5; D is undetermined. V lost 5 bases to trimming and J lost 3 bases, with 10 bases between them. Germline assignment: CDR1 SGHNT and CDR2 YENEEA. CDR3 length equals 13 residues.

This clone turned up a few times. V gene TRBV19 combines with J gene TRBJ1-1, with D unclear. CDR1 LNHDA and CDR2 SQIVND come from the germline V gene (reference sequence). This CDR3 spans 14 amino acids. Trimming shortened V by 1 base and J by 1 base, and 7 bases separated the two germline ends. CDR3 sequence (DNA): TGTGCCAGTAGTATAGCCCCGGGGAACACTGAAGCTTTCTTT. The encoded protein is CASSIAPGNTEAFF.

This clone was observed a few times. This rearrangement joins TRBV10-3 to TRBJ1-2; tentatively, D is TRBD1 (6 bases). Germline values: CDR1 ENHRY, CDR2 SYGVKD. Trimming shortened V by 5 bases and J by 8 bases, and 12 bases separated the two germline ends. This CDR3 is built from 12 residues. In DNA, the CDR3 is TGTGCCATCAGTTCAGGGGAACGGGGCTACACCTTC. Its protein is CAISSGERGYTF.

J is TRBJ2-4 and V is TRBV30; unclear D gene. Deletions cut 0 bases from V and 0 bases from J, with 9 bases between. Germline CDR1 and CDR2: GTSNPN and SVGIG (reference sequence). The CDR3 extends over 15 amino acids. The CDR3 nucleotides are TGTGCCTGGAGTGTGAGCTTACTAGCCAAAAACATTCAGTACTTC. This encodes CAWSVSLLAKNIQYF.

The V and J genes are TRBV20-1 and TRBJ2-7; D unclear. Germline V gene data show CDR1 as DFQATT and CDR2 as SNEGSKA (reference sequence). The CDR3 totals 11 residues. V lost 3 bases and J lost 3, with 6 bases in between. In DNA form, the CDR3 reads TGCAGTGCTAGTACTCACTACGAGCAGTACGTC. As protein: CSASTHYEQYV.

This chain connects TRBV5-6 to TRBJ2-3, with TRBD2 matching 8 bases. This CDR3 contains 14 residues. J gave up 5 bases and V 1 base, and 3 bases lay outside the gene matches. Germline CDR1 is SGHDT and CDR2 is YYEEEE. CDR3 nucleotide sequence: TGTGCCAGCAGCTTGAACCTAGCGGGAGATACGCAGTATTTT. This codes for CASSLNLAGDTQYF.

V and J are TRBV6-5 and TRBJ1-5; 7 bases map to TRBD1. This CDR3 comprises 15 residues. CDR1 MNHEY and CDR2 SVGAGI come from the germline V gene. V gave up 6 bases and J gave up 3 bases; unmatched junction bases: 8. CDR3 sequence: CASSPDRDPNQPQHF. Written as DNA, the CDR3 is TGTGCCAGCAGCCCAGACAGGGACCCCAATCAGCCCCAGCATTTT.

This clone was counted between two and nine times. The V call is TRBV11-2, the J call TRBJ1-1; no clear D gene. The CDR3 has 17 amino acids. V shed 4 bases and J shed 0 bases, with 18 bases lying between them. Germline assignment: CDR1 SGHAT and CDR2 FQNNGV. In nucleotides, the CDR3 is TGTGCCAGCAGCTCGAGGATAGGGATTGGGGTGAACACTGAAGCTTTCTTT. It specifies CASSSRIGIGVNTEAFF.

Written as DNA, the CDR3 is TGCACCAGCAGCCGCGAAAATCAGCCCCAGCATTTT. Amino acid sequence: CTSSRENQPQHF. The chain combines TRBV1 with TRBJ1-5. TRBV1 is a documented pseudogene. This CDR3 contains 12 residues.

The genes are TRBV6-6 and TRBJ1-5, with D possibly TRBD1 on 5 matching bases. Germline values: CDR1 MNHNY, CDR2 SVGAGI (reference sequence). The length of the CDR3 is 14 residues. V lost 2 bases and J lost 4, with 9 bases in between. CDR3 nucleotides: TGTGCCAGCAGTTACGGGGGTTGGAATCAGCCCCAGCATTTT. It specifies CASSYGGWNQPQHF.

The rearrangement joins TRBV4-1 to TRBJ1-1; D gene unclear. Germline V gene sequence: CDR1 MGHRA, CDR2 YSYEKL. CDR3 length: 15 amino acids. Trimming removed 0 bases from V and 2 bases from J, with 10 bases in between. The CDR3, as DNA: TGCGCCAGCAGCCAAGAAAGGGTTTACAACACTGAAGCTTTCTTT. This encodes CASSQERVYNTEAFF.

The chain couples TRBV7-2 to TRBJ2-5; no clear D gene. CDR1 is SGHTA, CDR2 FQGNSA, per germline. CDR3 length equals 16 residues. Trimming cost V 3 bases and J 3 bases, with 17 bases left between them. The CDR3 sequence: CASSFPARVWEETQYF. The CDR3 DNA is TGTGCCAGCAGCTTTCCGGCAAGGGTATGGGAAGAGACCCAGTACTTC.

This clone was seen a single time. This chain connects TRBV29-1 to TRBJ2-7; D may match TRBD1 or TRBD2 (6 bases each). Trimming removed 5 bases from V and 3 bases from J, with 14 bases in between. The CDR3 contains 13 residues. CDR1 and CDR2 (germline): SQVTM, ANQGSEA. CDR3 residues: CSVTGGEDYEQYF. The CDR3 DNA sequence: TGCAGCGTTACCGGGGGCGAAGACTACGAGCAGTACTTC.

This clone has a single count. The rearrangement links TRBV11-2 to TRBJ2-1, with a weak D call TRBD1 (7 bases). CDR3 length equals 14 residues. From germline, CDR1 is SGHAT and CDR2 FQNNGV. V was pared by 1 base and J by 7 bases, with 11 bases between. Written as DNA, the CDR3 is TGTGCCAGCAGCTTAGCGCCAGGGGGGAATGAGCAGTTCTTC. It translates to CASSLAPGGNEQFF.

The CDR3 region is CASSPSSGGLEEQYF. The CDR3 nucleotides are TGTGCCAGCTCGCCGAGTTCGGGTGGATTGGAGGAGCAGTACTTC. This chain links TRBV18 with TRBJ2-7, with D unresolved. Trimming stripped 6 bases from V and 7 bases from J, with 22 bases between. Germline loops: CDR1 KGHSH, CDR2 LQKENI. This CDR3 region has 15 residues.

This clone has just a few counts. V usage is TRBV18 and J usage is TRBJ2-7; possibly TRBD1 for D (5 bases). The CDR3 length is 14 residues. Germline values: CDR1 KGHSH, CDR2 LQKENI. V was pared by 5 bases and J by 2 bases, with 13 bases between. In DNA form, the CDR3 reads TGTGCCAGCTCATCGGTGGCAGGGACCTACGAGCAGTACTTC. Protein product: CASSSVAGTYEQYF.

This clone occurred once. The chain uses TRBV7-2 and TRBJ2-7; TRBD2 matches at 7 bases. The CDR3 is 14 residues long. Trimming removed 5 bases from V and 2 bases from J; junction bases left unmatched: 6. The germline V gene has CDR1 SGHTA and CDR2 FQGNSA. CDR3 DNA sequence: TGTGCCAGCAGCCTCGGTGGGAGGGCCTACGAGCAGTACTTC. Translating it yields CASSLGGRAYEQYF.